The next 22 T cell receptor beta chains were all read from a single sample in a study of T cell changes during pregnancy in multiple sclerosis. Measured with immunoSEQ multiplex PCR; TCRdb has only the in-frame clones, and not every one. The sample carries around 59,000 clones, about 89% recorded once. This material consisted of CD4+ T cells from peripheral blood mononuclear cells, taken in the first trimester of pregnancy. These receptors all stem from a female donor with multiple sclerosis, enrolled in a pregnancy study.

This chain uses TRBV10-3 with TRBJ2-1, with TRBD1 identical over 10 bases. CDR3 length: 15 residues. Germline V lookup: CDR1 ENHRY, CDR2 SYGVKD. Trimming at V came to 8 bases and at J to 6 bases, leaving 10 bases not matched to a gene. CDR3 bases: TGTGCCATCGGCACCGGGACAGGGGCGGGCAATGAGCAGTTCTTC. This sequence encodes CAIGTGTGAGNEQFF.

This CDR3 reads CASSIRFPSGGNTGELFF. The CDR3, as DNA: TGTGCCAGTAGTATCCGCTTTCCTAGCGGGGGGAACACCGGGGAGCTGTTTTTT. J is TRBJ2-2 and V is TRBV19; 10 bases line up with TRBD2. The CDR3 totals 18 residues. CDR1 is LNHDA and CDR2 is SQIVND in the germline V gene (reference sequence). The J segment lost 1 base and the V segment lost 3 bases, leaving 8 bases of the junction unmatched. The full variable domain, with the rest looked up from reference TRBV19 and TRBJ2-2, is DGGITQSPKYLFRKEGQNVTLSCEQNLNHDAMYWYRQDPGQGLRLIYYSQIVNDFQKGDIAEGYSVSREKKESFPLTVTSAQKNPTAFYLCASSIRFPSGGNTGELFFGEGSRLTVL.

The chain carries TRBV5-1 and TRBJ1-1; tentatively, D is TRBD1 (6 bases). The V gene's germline CDR1 is SGHRS and CDR2 YFSETQ. The V end was cut by 4 bases, the J end by 2 bases, with 12 bases between. The CDR3 is made up of 14 amino acids. The chain's CDR3 is CASSHGTLNTEAFF. In DNA, the CDR3 is TGCGCCAGCAGCCACGGGACATTAAACACTGAAGCTTTCTTT.

The genes are TRBV12-5 and TRBJ1-3; D is perhaps TRBD1 (6 bases). CDR3 length: 13 residues. The germline gives CDR1 LGHNT, CDR2 FRNRAP. The V gene lost 5 bases and the J gene lost 4 bases, with 9 bases spanning the gap. The CDR3 here is CASGPGVGNTIYF. The CDR3 region has the DNA TGTGCTAGTGGTCCAGGGGTGGGAAACACCATATATTTT.

V is TRBV9 and J is TRBJ2-1; no clear D gene. The length of the CDR3 is 11 residues. V gave up 5 bases and J gave up 6 bases, with 6 bases separating them. Germline lookup yields CDR1 SGDLS and CDR2 YYNGEE. CDR3 sequence: CASRAGNEQFF. For the CDR3, the DNA is TGTGCCAGCAGAGCAGGCAATGAGCAGTTCTTC.

This sequence joins TRBV9 and TRBJ2-2, with TRBD1 identical over 9 bases. In germline, CDR1 is SGDLS, CDR2 YYNGEE. This CDR3 has 16 residues. V was clipped by 0 bases and J by 9 bases; unmatched bases: 9. As DNA, the CDR3 is TGTGCCAGCAGCGTAGCCGGTACAGGGGGCAGTTGGGAGCTGTTTTTT. This sequence encodes CASSVAGTGGSWELFF.

The genes are TRBV19 and TRBJ2-3, with TRBD2 matching over 9 bases. Trimming removed 7 bases from V and 4 bases from J; junction bases left unmatched: 3. This CDR3 has 13 amino acids. CDR1 and CDR2 (germline): LNHDA, SQIVND (reference sequence). The CDR3 coding sequence is TGTGCCAGTAATGGCGGGGGGGCAGATACGCAGTATTTT. Translated, it gives CASNGGGADTQYF.

The chain joins TRBV14 to TRBJ1-5; D is possibly TRBD1 (6 bases). Germline CDR1 and CDR2: SGHDN and FVKESK. The CDR3 covers 13 residues. V shed 2 bases and J shed 5 bases, with 7 bases lying between them. The CDR3 spells CASSQSGDQPQHF. In DNA, the CDR3 is TGTGCCAGCAGCCAATCAGGGGATCAGCCCCAGCATTTT.

The chain links TRBV7-2 to TRBJ1-2; 7 nucleotides match TRBD1. CDR1 and CDR2 (germline): SGHTA, FQGNSA. There are 13 residues in the CDR3. J lost 8 bases, V lost 4 bases, and 7 bases had no gene match. DNA for the CDR3: TGTGCCAGCAGCTCTCTAGTAGGGGGCGGCTACACCTTC. The encoded protein is CASSSLVGGGYTF.

This clone was observed once. V usage is TRBV7-2 and J usage is TRBJ1-2, with TRBD1 matching over 9 bases. Germline values: CDR1 SGHTA, CDR2 FQGNSA. V lost 2 bases and J lost 5; bases outside the gene matches: 18. CDR3 length equals 19 residues. The CDR3 sequence is CASSLSGTGTGTLAYGYTF. Written as DNA, the CDR3 is TGTGCCAGCAGCTTATCCGGCACCGGGACAGGGACTTTGGCATATGGCTACACCTTC.

This clone was seen only once. Other DNA sequences in the sample encode the same CDR3. The rearrangement links TRBV5-5 to TRBJ2-7, with 7 bases aligning to TRBD2. This CDR3 region has 14 residues. Germline V gene sequence: CDR1 SGHKS, CDR2 YYEKEE (reference sequence). V lost 0 bases to trimming and J lost 1 base; unmatched junction nucleotides: 1. The CDR3 here is CASSLVGGSYEQYF. The DNA for the CDR3 is TGTGCCAGCAGCTTGGTGGGGGGGTCCTACGAGCAGTACTTC.

V gene TRBV6-5 combines with J gene TRBJ1-5; tentatively, D is TRBD1 (5 bases). The CDR3 totals 14 residues. With 6 bases removed from V and 2 bases from J, the gap between germline ends came to 11 bases. CDR1 and CDR2 from the germline V gene are MNHEY and SVGAGI. The CDR3 region has the DNA TGTGCCAGCAGGGGGCTTGGAGGCAATCAGCCCCAGCATTTT. Translation: CASRGLGGNQPQHF.

This chain connects TRBV18 to TRBJ1-2, with D perhaps matching TRBD1 (6 bases). The germline CDR1 and CDR2 sequences are KGHSH and LQKENI. The CDR3 spans 13 residues. V lost 6 bases and J 8 bases, leaving 16 bases between the germline ends. The CDR3 DNA reads TGTGCCAGCTCCCACAGGGACGACGGGGGCTACACCTTC. This codes for CASSHRDDGGYTF. Based on the CDR3 plus reference TRBV18 and TRBJ1-2, the full variable domain is NAGVMQNPRHLVRRRGQEARLRCSPMKGHSHVYWYRQLPEEGLKFMVYLQKENIIDESGMPKERFSAEFPKEGPSILRIQQVVRGDSAAYFCASSHRDDGGYTFGSGTRLTVV.

The rearrangement joins TRBV15 to TRBJ1-2; TRBD1 matches at 7 bases. Germline CDR1 is LNHNV and CDR2 is YYDKDF (reference sequence). This CDR3 has 14 amino acids. With 0 bases clipped from V and 7 bases from J, the junction kept 5 bases outside the gene matches. CDR3 sequence (DNA): TGTGCCACCAGCAGAGATTTGACAGGGAGTGGCTACACCTTC. It specifies CATSRDLTGSGYTF.

V and J are TRBV18 and TRBJ2-3; 9 bases map to TRBD2. The V gene's germline CDR1 is KGHSH and CDR2 LQKENI. The CDR3 has 15 amino acids. V lost 6 bases to trimming and J lost 1 base; unmatched junction nucleotides: 5. The CDR3 here is CASSLKRGGTDTQYF. CDR3 coding DNA: TGTGCCAGCTCGCTCAAGCGGGGGGGCACAGATACGCAGTATTTT.

This clone was seen more than once but under ten times. This CDR3 is CASTSDRSRSPLHF. CDR3 bases: TGTGCCAGCACCTCCGACAGGTCACGTTCACCCCTCCACTTT. This chain uses TRBV6-5 with TRBJ1-6, with a weak D call TRBD1 (6 bases). With 7 bases removed from V and 9 bases from J, the gap between germline ends came to 16 bases. The CDR3 extends over 14 amino acids. The V gene's germline CDR1 is MNHEY and CDR2 SVGAGI.

The chain links TRBV2 to TRBJ2-2; 9 bases align to TRBD2. V gave up 7 bases and J gave up 5 bases; unmatched junction bases: 8. There are 15 residues in the CDR3. From germline, CDR1 is SNHLY and CDR2 FYNNEI. CDR3 DNA sequence: TGTGCCAGCAACGAGGGCGGGGGGGCAACCGGGGAGCTGTTTTTT. This encodes CASNEGGGATGELFF.

V and J are TRBV2 and TRBJ2-7; 10 positions agree with TRBD1. The CDR3 is 13 residues long. Germline-derived CDR1 and CDR2 are SNHLY and FYNNEI. The V and J ends lost 8 bases and 6 bases, in that order; junction bases with no gene match: 7. The CDR3 region is CASDRDRGTEQYF. As DNA, the CDR3 is TGTGCCAGCGACCGGGACAGGGGAACCGAGCAGTACTTC.

The rearrangement joins TRBV5-5 to TRBJ2-7; the D gene is possibly TRBD1 (6 bases). The CDR3 sequence is 13 residues long. V lost 1 base and J 2 bases, leaving 7 bases between the germline ends. The germline V gene has CDR1 SGHKS and CDR2 YYEKEE (reference sequence). The CDR3 here is CASSLPGAYEQYF. The CDR3 DNA reads as TGTGCCAGCAGCTTGCCAGGGGCCTACGAGCAGTACTTC. Using reference TRBV5-5 and TRBJ2-7 for the parts outside the CDR3, the full variable domain is DAGVTQSPTHLIKTRGQQVTLRCSPISGHKSVSWYQQVLGQGPQFIFQYYEKEERGRGNFPDRFSARQFPNYSSELNVNALLLGDSALYLCASSLPGAYEQYFGPGTRLTVT.

The genes are TRBV29-1 and TRBJ1-4; D is perhaps TRBD1 (6 bases). The V and J ends lost 2 bases and 5 bases respectively, with 9 bases between them. This CDR3 region has 13 residues. CDR1 and CDR2 (germline): SQVTM, ANQGSEA. CDR3 protein: CSVEYQGNEKLFF. The CDR3, as DNA: TGCAGCGTTGAATATCAGGGGAATGAAAAACTGTTTTTT.

The chain combines TRBV4-2 with TRBJ2-5; 7 bases align to TRBD2. TRBJ2-7 explains the end of the DNA better; the J call may be wrong. This CDR3 spans 16 amino acids. Germline V CDR1 and CDR2: LGHNA, YNFKEQ. CDR3 sequence (DNA): TGTGCCAGCAGCCAAGTCCCCGGCGGGGGAACCTACGAGCAGTACTTC. Residues: CASSQVPGGGTYEQYF.

The chain recombines TRBV11-2 with TRBJ2-2; D is perhaps TRBD2 (6 bases). CDR1 and CDR2 from the germline V gene are SGHAT and FQNNGV. V lost 5 bases, J lost 3 bases, and 13 bases lay in between. This CDR3 comprises 15 residues. The CDR3 loop reads CASSPGTLHTGELFF. The CDR3, as DNA: TGTGCCAGCAGCCCCGGGACTCTCCACACCGGGGAGCTGTTTTTT.